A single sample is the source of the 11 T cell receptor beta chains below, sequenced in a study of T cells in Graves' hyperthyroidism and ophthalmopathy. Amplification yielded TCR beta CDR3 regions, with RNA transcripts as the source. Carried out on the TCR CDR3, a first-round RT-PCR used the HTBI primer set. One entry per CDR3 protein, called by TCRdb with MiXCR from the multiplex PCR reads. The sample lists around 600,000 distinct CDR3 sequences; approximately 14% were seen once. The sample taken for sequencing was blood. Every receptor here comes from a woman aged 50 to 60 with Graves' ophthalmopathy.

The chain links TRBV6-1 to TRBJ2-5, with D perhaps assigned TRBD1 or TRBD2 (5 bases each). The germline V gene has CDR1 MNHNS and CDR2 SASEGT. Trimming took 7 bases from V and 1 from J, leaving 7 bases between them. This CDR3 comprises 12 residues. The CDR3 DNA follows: TGTGCCAGCATTGGGGGCCAAGAGACCCAGTACTTC. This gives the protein CASIGGQETQYF.

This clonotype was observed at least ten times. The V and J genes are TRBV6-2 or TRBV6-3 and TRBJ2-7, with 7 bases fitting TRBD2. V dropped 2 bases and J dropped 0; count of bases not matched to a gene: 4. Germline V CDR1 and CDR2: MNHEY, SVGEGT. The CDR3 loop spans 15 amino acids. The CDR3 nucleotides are TGTGCCAGCAGTTACACGGGGGGAGTCTCCTACGAGCAGTACTTC. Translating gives CASSYTGGVSYEQYF.

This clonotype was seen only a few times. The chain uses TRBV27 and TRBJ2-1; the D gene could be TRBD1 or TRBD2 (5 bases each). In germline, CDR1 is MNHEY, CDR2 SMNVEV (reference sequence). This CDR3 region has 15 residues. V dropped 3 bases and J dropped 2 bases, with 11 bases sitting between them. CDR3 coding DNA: TGTGCCAGCAGTTTTTGGGGGTTACCCTACAATGAGCAGTTCTTC. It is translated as CASSFWGLPYNEQFF.

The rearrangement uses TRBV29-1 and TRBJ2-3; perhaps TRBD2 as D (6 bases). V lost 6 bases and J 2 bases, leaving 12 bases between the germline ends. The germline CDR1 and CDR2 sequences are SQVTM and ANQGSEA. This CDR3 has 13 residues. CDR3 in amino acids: CSVRTINTDTQYF. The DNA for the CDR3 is TGCAGCGTCCGGACTATAAACACAGATACGCAGTATTTT.

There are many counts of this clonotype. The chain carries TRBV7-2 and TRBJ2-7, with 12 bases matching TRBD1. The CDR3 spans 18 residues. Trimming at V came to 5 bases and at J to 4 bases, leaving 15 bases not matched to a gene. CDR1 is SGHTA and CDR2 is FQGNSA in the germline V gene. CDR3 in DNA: TGTGCCAGCAGCCTTAGGAACACCCCGGGACAGGGGGCTTACGAGCAGTACTTC. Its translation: CASSLRNTPGQGAYEQYF.

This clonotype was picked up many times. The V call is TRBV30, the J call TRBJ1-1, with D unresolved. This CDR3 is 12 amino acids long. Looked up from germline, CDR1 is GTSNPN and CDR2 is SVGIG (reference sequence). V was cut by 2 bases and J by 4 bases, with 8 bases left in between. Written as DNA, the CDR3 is TGTGCCTGGAGTAGGAGGTCCACTGAAGCTTTCTTT. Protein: CAWSRRSTEAFF.

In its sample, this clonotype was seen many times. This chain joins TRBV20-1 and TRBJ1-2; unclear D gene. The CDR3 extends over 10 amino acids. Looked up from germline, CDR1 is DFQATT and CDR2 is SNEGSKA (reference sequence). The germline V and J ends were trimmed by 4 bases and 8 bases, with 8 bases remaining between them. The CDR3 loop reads CSATIEGYTF. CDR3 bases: TGCAGTGCTACCATTGAGGGCTACACCTTC.

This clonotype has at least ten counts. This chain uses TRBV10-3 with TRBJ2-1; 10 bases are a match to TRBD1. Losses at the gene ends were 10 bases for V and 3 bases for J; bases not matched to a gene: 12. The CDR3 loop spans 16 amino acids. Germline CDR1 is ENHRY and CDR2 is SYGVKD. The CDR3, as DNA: TGTGCCACCACCGATCCTGGGACAGGGGTCTACAATGAGCAGTTCTTC. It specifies CATTDPGTGVYNEQFF.

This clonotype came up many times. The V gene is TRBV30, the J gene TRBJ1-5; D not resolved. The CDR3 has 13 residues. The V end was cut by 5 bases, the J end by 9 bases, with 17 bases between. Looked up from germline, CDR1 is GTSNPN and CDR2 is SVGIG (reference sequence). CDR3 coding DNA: TGTGCCTGGTGTGATGGGGTCGGCGGGCCCCAGCATTTT. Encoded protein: CAWCDGVGGPQHF.

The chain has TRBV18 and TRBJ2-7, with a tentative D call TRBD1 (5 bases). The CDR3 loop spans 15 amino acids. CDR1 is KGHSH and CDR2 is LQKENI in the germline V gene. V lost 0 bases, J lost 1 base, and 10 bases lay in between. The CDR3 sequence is CASSPPGSGSYEQYF. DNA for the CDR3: TGTGCCAGCTCACCACCGGGGTCAGGGTCCTACGAGCAGTACTTC.

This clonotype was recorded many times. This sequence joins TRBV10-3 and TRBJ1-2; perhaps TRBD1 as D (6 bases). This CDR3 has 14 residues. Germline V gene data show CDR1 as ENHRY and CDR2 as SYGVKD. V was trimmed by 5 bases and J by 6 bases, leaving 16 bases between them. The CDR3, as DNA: TGTGCCATCAGTTCCGACAGGCCTATCGATGGCTACACCTTC. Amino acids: CAISSDRPIDGYTF.